This paragraph covers one TCR beta chain sequence. Germline V CDR1 and CDR2: MNHEY, SMNVEV (reference sequence). The CDR3 is made up of 14 amino acids. Losses at the gene ends were 6 bases for V and 9 bases for J; bases not matched to a gene: 6. The data were taken from a study of response to subunit inactivated influenza vaccine. TCRdb itself ran the RT-PCR reads through MiXCR, one entry per CDR3 protein. Among about 160,000 distinct CDR3 sequences listed, 11% were seen once. The TCR was taken from a man over 45 who received an inactivated influenza vaccine. The genes are TRBV27 and TRBJ1-6; 9 bases are shared with TRBD1. The material sequenced was non-naive T cells sorted from PBMCs, taken 45 days after vaccination. The CDR3 DNA reads as TGTGCCAGCAGAGTAGGACAGGGGTTTTCACCCCTCCACTTT. Translation gives CASRVGQGFSPLHF.